The present T cell receptor beta chain was sequenced within a study of blood T cell repertoires in COVID-19. At the level of the study: Samples taken during acute and convalescent COVID-19 were collected in the United States, Italy and Spain. The analysed material was cDNA or gDNA that came from T cells, B-cell-depleted T cells, or PBMCs.

This clone turned up a few times. V lost 4 bases to trimming and J lost 8 bases, with 8 bases between them. The CDR3 covers 11 residues. Looked up from germline, CDR1 is MGHDK and CDR2 is SYGVNS. Original analysis: The assay estimated nucleated cells by amplifying reference gene primers. TCRdb keeps only in-frame clones here, not all; method: immunoSEQ multiplex PCR. That table furnishes V, J and clone size, whereas the DNA furnished D and trimming. The sample lists roughly 330,000 clones; more than 80% were seen once. The TCR comes from a man aged 18 to 30 who had recovered from COVID-19. This chain joins TRBV25-1 and TRBJ1-1, with TRBD1 as a possible D gene (5 bases). Input material: peripheral blood. The CDR3 loop is CASSGAGEAFF. The CDR3 region has the DNA TGTGCCAGCAGTGGGGCAGGGGAAGCTTTCTTT.